This TCR beta chain was profiled in a study of radiation and T cells in renal cell carcinoma. Whole-study findings and limits: Top tumor clonotypes rose in blood 2 weeks post-radiation, then contracted.

Produced via immunoSEQ multiplex PCR; TCRdb's table is partial and in-frame only. In the table there are roughly 82,000 clones, about 88% of which are singletons. V lost 2 bases to trimming and J lost 1 base; unmatched junction nucleotides: 4. The CDR3 runs to 15 residues. CDR1 is SGHRS, CDR2 YFSETQ, per germline. Regarding time point: blood 4 weeks post-SBRT, at nephrectomy. Treatment of the sample: 15 Gy SBRT to primary tumor, nephrectomy 4 weeks later. Nephrectomy followed 15 Gy stereotactic body radiation by 4 weeks. Serial blood draws occurred at baseline and 2 and 4 weeks post-SBRT. This renal cell carcinoma was of the clear cell type. As to this clone: Its antigen is undetermined.

This sequence joins TRBV5-1 and TRBJ1-2; 8 bases are shared with TRBD1. The input for sequencing was blood, taken from a patient whose treatment included radiotherapy and nephrectomy. The clonotype was recovered from a woman in her 70s with renal cell carcinoma. The CDR3 spells CASSLGTGLNYGYTF. As DNA, the CDR3 is TGCGCCAGCAGCTTAGGGACAGGACTTAACTATGGCTACACCTTC.